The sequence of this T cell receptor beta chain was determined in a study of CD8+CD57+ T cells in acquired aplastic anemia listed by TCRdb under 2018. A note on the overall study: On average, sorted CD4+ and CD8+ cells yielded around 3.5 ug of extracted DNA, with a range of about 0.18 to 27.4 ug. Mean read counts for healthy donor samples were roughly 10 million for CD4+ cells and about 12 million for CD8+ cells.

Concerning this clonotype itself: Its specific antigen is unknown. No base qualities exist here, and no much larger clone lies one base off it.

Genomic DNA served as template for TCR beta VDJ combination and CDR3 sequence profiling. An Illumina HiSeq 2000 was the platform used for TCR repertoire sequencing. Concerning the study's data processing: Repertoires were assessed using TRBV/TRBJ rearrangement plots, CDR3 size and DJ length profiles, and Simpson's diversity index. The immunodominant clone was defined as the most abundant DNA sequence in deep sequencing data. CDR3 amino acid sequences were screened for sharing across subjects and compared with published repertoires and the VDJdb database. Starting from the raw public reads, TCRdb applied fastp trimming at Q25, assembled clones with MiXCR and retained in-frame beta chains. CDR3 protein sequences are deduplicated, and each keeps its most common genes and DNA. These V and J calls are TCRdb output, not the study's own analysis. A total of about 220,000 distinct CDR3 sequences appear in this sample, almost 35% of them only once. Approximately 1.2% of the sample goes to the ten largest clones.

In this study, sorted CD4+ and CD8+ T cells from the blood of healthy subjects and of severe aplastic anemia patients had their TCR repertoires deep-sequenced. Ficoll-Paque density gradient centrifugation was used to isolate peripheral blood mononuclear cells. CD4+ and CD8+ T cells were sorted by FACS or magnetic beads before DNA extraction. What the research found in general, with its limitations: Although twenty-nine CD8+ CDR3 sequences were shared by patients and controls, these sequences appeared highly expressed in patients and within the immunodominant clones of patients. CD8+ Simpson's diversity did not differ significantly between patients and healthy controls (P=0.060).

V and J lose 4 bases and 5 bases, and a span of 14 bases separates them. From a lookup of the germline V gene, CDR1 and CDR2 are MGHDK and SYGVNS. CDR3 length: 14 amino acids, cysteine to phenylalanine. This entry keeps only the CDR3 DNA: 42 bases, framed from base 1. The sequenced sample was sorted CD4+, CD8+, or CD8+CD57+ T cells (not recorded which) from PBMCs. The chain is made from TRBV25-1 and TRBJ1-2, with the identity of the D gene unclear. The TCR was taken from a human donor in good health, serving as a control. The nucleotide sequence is TGTGCCAGCAGTGCCGACGGCGTGGGGTATGGCTACACCTTC. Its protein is CASSADGVGYGYTF.